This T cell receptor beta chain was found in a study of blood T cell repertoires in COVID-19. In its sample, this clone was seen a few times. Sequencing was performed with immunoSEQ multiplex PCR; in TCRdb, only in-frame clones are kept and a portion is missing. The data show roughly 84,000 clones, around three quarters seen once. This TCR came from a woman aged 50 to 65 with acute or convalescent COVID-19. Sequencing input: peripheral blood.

CDR3: CASALGTVTNEKLFF. The CDR3 nucleotides read TGTGCTAGTGCCCTCGGGACAGTGACTAATGAAAAACTGTTTTTT. The gene calls are TRBV12-5 and TRBJ1-4, with 7 bases lining up with TRBD1. This CDR3 is built from 15 residues. Germline V gene data show CDR1 as LGHNT and CDR2 as FRNRAP. The trim removed 7 bases at V and 2 bases at J, leaving 7 bases unmatched.